This T cell receptor beta chain was identified during a study of T cells after posttransplantation cyclophosphamide. Study conclusions and caveats: Recipient CMV seropositivity and CMV reactivation strongly tracked TRB clonality.

TCRdb's copy holds only in-frame clones and misses some; the assay was immunoSEQ multiplex PCR. The sample contains about 39,000 clones, none occurring once; approximately 4.5% lies in the top ten. The CDR3 spans 11 residues. The V end lost 6 bases, the J end lost 2 bases, and 4 bases lay between the germline ends. Per germline, CDR1 MDHEN and CDR2 SYDVKM. This clone was seen at least ten times. Its cognate antigen is unknown. The receptor comes from a woman in her 50s in good health and a related stem cell transplant donor. Sequenced input: PBMCs. The rearrangement uses TRBV28 and TRBJ1-2; no reliable D call. CDR3 loop: CASRLNYGYTF. CDR3 bases: TGTGCCAGCAGACTAAACTATGGCTACACCTTC.